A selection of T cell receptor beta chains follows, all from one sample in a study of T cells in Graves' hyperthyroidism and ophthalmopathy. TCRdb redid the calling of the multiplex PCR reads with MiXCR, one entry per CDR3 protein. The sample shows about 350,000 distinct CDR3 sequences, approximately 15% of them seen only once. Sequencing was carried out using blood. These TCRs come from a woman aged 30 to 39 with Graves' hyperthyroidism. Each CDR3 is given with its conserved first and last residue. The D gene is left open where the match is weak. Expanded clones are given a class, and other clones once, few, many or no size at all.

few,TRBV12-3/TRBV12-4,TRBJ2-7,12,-,TGTGCCAGCAGTTCGGGAGACAGGTGGCAGTACTTC,CASSSGDRWQYF
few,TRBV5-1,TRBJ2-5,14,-,TGCGCCAGCAGCCGCAAGGAGATGCAAGAGACCCAGTACTTC,CASSRKEMQETQYF
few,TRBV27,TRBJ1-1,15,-,TGTGCCAGCAGTTTATGGGGAGATATGAACACTGAAGCTTTCTTT,CASSLWGDMNTEAFF
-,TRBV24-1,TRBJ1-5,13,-,TGTGCCACCAGTGAACGGACTACTCAGCCCCAGCATTTT,CATSERTTQPQHF
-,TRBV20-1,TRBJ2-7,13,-,TGCAGTGCTAGTAAGCCAGGGACCCACGAGCAGTACTTC,CSASKPGTHEQYF
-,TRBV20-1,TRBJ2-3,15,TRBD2,TGCAGTGCTAGATCAACTAGCGGGAGTGCAGATACGCAGTATTTT,CSARSTSGSADTQYF
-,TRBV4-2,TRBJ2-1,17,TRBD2,TGTGCCAGCAGCCCCTCGAGGACTAGCGGGAGTAGGAATGAGCAGTTCTTC,CASSPSRTSGSRNEQFF
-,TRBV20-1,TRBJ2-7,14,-,TGCAGTGCCAAAGCGGCTCTGGGTTCATACGAGCAGTACTTC,CSAKAALGSYEQYF
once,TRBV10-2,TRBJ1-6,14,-,TGCGCCAGCACATGGGACGGCAATGGGTCACCCCTCCACTTT,CASTWDGNGSPLHF
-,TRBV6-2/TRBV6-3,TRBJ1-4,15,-,TGTGCCAGCAGTCCCGGGGGACTATCCAACGAAAAACTGTTTTTT,CASSPGGLSNEKLFF
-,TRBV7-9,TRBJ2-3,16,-,TGTGCCAGCAGCTTAGGTTCCGGACAGAACACAGATACGCAGTATTTT,CASSLGSGQNTDTQYF
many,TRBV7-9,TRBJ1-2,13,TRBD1,TGTGCCAGCAGCCTGGGACAGGGTCTTGGCTACACCTTC,CASSLGQGLGYTF
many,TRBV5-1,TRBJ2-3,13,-,TGCGCCAGCAGATCAACAGTCACAGATACGCAGTATTTT,CASRSTVTDTQYF
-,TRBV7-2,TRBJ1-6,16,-,TGTGCCAGCAGCCAAGATCCCCTAGGGGGTAATTCACCCCTCCACTTT,CASSQDPLGGNSPLHF
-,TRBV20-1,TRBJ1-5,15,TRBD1,TGCAGTGCTAGAGACGGCAGGGGGGGAGGATCGCCCCAGCATTTT,CSARDGRGGGSPQHF
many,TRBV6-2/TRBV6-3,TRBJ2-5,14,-,TGTGCCAGCAGCCAACCCGGCAGACAAGAGACCCAGTACTTC,CASSQPGRQETQYF
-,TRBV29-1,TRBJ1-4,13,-,TGCAGCGCTCAGGCCGAGGCGAATGAAAAACTGTTTTTT,CSAQAEANEKLFF
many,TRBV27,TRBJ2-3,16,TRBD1,TGTGCCAGCAGTTCGAGACAGGGGGCTATCACAGATACGCAGTATTTT,CASSSRQGAITDTQYF
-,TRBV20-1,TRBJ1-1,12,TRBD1,TGCAGTGCTAGAGAGACAGGGATAAAAGCTTTCTTT,CSARETGIKAFF
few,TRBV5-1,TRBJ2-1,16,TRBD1,TGCGCCAGCAGCTTGACAGGGGGCGGAAACTACAATGAGCAGTTCTTC,CASSLTGGGNYNEQFF
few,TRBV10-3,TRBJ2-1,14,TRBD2,TGTGCCATCACAGGACTAGCGGGAGCAGGGGAGCAGTTCTTC,CAITGLAGAGEQFF
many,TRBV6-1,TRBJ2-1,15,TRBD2,TGTGCCAGCAGGGGGGACTGGCGGGAGTACAATGAGCAGTTCTTC,CASRGDWREYNEQFF
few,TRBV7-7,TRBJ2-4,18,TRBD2,TGTGCTAAACAAAAGGGACTAGCGGGAGTTTGGGCCAAAAACATTCAGTACTTC,CAKQKGLAGVWAKNIQYF
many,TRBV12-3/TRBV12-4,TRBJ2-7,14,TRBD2,TGTGCCAGCCAAGTTAGCGGGAGTTCCTACGAGCAGTACTTC,CASQVSGSSYEQYF
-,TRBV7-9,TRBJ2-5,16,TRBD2,TGTGCCAGCAGTTCTTTCGGGACTACAACAACTGAGACCCAGTACTTC,CASSSFGTTTTETQYF
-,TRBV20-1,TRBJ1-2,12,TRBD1,TGCAGTGCCACCCGCGGACAGGGTGGCTACACCTTC,CSATRGQGGYTF
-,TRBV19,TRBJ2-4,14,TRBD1,TGTGCCAGTAGTCTATGGACAGGGGTAAACATTCAGTACTTC,CASSLWTGVNIQYF
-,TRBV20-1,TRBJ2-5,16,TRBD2,TGCAGTGCTCCTGGGACTAGCGGGGGTCACCAAGAGACCCAGTACTTC,CSAPGTSGGHQETQYF
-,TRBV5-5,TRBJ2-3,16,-,TGTGCCAGCAGCTTGGGCCCGACAGGAGCCACAGATACGCAGTATTTT,CASSLGPTGATDTQYF
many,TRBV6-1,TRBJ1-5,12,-,TGTGCCAGCAGTGAATCACAAATACCCCAGCATTTT,CASSESQIPQHF
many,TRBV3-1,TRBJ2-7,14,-,TGTGCCAGCAGCCAAGGAAGGGTCCGTAACGAGCAGTACTTC,CASSQGRVRNEQYF
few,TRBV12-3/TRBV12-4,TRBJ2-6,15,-,TGTGCCAGCAGAGCGTTCGGGTCTGGGGCCAACGTCCTGACTTTC,CASRAFGSGANVLTF
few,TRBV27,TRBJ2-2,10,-,TGTGCCAGCGAGGCCGGGGAGCTGTTTTTT,CASEAGELFF
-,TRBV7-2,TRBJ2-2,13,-,TGTGCCAGCAGCCCGTCATCCACCGGGGAGCTGTTTTTT,CASSPSSTGELFF
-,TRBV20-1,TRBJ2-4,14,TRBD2,TGCAGTGCCCCGATCGGGGGGGCCAAAAACATTCAGTACTTC,CSAPIGGAKNIQYF
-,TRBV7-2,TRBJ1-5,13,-,TGTGCCAGCAGCTTAAATGGTGGGAAGCCCCAGCATTTT,CASSLNGGKPQHF
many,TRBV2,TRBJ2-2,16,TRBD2,TGTGCCAGCAGCCGGACTAGCGGCGCGAACACCGGGGAGCTGTTTTTT,CASSRTSGANTGELFF